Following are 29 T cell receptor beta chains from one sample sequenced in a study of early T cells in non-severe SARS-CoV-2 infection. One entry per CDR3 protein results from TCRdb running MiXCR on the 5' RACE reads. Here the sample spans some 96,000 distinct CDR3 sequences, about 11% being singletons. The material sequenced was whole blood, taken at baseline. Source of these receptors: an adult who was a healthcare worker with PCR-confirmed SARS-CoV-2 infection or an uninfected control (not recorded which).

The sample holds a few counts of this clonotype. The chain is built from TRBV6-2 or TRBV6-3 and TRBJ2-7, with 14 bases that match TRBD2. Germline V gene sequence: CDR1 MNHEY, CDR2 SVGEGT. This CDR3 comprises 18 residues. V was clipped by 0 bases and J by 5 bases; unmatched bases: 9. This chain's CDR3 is CASSYSGLAGVRDDEQYF. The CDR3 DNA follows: TGTGCCAGCAGTTACTCGGGACTAGCGGGAGTTAGGGATGACGAGCAGTACTTC.

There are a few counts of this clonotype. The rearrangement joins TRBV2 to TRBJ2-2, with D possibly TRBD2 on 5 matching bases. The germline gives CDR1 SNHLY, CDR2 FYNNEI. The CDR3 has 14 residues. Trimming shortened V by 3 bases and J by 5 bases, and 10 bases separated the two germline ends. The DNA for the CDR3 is TGTGCCAGCAGTGACCTAGCATGGACCGGGGAGCTGTTTTTT. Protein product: CASSDLAWTGELFF.

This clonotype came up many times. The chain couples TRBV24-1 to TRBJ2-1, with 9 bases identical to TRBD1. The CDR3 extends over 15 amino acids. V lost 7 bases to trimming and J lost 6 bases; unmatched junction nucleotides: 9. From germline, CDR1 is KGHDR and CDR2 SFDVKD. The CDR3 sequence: CATREGTGTGNEQFF. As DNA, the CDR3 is TGTGCCACCAGGGAGGGGACAGGGACGGGCAATGAGCAGTTCTTC.

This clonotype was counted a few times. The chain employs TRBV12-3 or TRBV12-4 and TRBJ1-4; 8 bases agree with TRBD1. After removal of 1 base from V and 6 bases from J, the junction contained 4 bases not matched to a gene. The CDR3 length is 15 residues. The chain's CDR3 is CASSLGATGDEKLFF. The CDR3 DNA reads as TGTGCCAGCAGTTTAGGGGCGACAGGGGATGAAAAACTGTTTTTT.

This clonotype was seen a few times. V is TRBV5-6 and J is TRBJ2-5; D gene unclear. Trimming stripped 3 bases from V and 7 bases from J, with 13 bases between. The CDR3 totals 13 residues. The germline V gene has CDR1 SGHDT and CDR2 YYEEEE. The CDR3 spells CASSWTPSGTQYF. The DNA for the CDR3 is TGTGCCAGCAGCTGGACCCCCTCGGGGACCCAGTACTTC.

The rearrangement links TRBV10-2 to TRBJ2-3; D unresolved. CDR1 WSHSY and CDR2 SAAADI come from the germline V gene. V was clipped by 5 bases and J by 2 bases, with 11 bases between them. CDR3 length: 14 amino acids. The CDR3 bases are TGCGCCAGCAGTTTAGCCTCGACCACAGATACGCAGTATTTT. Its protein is CASSLASTTDTQYF.

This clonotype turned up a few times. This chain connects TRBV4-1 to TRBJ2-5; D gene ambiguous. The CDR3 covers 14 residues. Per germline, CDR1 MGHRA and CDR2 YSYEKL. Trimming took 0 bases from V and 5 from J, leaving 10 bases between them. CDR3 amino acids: CASSQDVGFETQYF. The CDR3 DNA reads TGCGCCAGCAGCCAAGACGTGGGCTTTGAGACCCAGTACTTC.

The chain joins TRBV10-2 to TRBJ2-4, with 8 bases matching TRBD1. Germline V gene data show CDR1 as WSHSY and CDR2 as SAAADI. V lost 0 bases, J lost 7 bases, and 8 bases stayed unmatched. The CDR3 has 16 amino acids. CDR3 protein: CASSESRGLTRNIQYF. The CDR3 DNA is TGCGCCAGCAGTGAGTCCAGGGGGCTAACTCGGAACATTCAGTACTTC.

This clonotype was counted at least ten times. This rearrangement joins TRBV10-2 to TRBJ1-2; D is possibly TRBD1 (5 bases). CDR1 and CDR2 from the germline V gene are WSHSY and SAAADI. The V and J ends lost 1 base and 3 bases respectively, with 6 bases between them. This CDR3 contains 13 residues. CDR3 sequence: CASSEWGDYGYTF. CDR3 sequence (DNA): TGCGCCAGCAGTGAGTGGGGGGACTATGGCTACACCTTC.

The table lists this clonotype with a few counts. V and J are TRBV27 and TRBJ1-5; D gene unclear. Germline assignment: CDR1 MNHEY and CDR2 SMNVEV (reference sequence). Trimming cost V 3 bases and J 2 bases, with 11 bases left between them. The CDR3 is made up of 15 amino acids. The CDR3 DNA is TGTGCCAGCAGTTTTAGCGGGAATGGCAATCAGCCCCAGCATTTT. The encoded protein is CASSFSGNGNQPQHF.

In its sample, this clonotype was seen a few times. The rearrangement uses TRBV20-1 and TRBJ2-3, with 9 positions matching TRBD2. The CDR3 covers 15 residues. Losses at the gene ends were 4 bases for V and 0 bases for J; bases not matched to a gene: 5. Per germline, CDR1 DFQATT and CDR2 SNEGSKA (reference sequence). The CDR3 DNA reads TGCAGTGCTACGGATAGCGGGGGAAGCACAGATACGCAGTATTTT. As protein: CSATDSGGSTDTQYF.

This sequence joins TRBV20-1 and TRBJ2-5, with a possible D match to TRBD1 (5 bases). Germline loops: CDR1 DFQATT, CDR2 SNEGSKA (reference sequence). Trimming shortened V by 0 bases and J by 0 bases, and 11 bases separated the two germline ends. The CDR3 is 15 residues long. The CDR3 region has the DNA TGCAGTGCTAGAGATCAGGGTACCTACCAAGAGACCCAGTACTTC. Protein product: CSARDQGTYQETQYF.

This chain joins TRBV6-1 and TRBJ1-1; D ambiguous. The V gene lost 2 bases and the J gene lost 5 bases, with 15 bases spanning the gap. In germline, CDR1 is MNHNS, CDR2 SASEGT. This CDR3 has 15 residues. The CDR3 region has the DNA TGTGCCAGCAGTGAAATTGGGGTGGAGGGAACTGAAGCTTTCTTT. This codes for CASSEIGVEGTEAFF.

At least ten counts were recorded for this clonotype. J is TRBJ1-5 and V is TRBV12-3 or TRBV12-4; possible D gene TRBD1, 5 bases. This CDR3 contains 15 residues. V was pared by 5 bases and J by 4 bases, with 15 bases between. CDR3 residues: CASSPPARTNQPQHF. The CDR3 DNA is TGTGCCAGCAGTCCCCCCGCCAGGACAAATCAGCCCCAGCATTTT.

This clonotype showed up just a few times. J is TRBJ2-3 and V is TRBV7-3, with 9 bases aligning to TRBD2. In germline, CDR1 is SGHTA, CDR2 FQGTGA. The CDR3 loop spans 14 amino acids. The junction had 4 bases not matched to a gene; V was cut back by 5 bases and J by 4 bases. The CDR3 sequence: CASSPAGGPDTQYF. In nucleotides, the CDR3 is TGTGCCAGCAGCCCAGCGGGGGGCCCAGATACGCAGTATTTT.

In nucleotides, the CDR3 is TGTGCCAGTGGCGCTGGAATGCTGGGTCAGCCCCAGCATTTT. Translation: CASGAGMLGQPQHF. The chain joins TRBV19 to TRBJ1-5; D is unclear. Trimming pared 8 bases from V and 6 bases from J, leaving 17 bases between. There are 14 residues in the CDR3. The germline V gene has CDR1 LNHDA and CDR2 SQIVND (reference sequence). Full variable domain (outside the CDR3, taken from reference TRBV19 and TRBJ1-5): DGGITQSPKYLFRKEGQNVTLSCEQNLNHDAMYWYRQDPGQGLRLIYYSQIVNDFQKGDIAEGYSVSREKKESFPLTVTSAQKNPTAFYLCASGAGMLGQPQHFGDGTRLSIL.

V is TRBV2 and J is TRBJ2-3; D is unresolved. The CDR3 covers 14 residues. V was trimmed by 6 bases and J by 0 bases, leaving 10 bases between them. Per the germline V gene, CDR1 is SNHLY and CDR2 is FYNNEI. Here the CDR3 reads CASRAFYSTDTQYF. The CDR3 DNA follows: TGTGCCAGCAGAGCCTTCTACAGCACAGATACGCAGTATTTT.

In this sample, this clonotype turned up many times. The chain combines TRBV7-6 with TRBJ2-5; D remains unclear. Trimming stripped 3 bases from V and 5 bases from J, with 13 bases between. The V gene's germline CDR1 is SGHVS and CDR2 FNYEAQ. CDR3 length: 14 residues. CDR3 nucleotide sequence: TGTGCCAGCAGCTTCACCCAGACCTGGGAGACCCAGTACTTC. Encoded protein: CASSFTQTWETQYF.

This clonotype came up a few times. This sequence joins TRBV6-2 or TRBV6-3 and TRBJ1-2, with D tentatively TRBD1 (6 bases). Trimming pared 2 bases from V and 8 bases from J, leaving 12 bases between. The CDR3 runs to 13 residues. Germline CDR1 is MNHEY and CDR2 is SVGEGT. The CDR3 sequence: CASSYPTGAGYTF. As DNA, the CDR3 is TGTGCCAGCAGTTACCCGACAGGCGCGGGCTACACCTTC.

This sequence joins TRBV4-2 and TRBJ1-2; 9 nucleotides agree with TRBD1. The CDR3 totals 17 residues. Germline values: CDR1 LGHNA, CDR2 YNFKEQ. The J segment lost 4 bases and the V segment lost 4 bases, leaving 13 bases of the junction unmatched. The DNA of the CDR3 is TGTGCCAGCAGCCCCGGGACAGGGCCCTCTCGGGTCTATGGCTACACCTTC. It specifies CASSPGTGPSRVYGYTF.

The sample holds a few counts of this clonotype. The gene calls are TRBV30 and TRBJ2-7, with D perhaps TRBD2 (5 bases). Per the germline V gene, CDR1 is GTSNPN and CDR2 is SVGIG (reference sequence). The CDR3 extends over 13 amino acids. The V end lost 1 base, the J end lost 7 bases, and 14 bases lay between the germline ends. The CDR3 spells CAWSADRLREQYF. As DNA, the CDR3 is TGTGCCTGGAGTGCGGACCGACTAAGGGAGCAGTACTTC.

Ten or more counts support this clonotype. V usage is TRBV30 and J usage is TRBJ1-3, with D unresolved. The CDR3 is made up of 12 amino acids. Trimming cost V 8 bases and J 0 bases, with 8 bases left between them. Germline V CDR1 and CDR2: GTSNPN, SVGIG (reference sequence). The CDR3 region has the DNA TGTGCCAACCAGTACTCTGGAAACACCATATATTTT. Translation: CANQYSGNTIYF.

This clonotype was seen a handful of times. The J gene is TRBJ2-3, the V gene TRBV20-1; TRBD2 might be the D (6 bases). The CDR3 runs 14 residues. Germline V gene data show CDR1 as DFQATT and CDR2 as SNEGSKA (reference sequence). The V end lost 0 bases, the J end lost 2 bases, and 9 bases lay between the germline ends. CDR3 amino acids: CSARETGDTDTQYF. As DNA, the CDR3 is TGCAGTGCTAGAGAAACGGGGGACACAGATACGCAGTATTTT.

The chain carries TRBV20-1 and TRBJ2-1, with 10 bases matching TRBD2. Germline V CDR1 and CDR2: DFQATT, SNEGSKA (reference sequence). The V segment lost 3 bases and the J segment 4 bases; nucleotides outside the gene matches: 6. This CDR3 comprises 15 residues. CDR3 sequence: CSASPSSGRYNEQFF. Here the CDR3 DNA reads TGCAGTGCTAGTCCCTCTAGCGGGAGATACAATGAGCAGTTCTTC.

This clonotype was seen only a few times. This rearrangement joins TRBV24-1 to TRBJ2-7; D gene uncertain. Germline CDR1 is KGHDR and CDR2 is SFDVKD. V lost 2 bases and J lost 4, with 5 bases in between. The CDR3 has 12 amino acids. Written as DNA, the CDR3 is TGTGCCACCAGTGATTCTCAGTACGAGCAGTACTTC. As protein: CATSDSQYEQYF.

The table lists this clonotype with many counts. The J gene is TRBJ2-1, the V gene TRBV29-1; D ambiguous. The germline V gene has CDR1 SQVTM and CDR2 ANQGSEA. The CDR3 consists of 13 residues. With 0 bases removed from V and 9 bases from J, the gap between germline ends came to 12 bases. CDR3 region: CSVEDVYGGEQFF. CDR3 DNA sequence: TGCAGCGTTGAAGATGTCTACGGCGGTGAGCAGTTCTTC.

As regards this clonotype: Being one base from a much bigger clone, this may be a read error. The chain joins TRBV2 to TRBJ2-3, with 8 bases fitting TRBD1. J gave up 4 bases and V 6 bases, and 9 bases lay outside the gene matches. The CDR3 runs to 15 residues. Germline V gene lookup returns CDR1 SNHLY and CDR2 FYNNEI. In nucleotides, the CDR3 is TGTGCCAGCAGGTCCGACAGGGGCTTTGCAGATACGCAGTATTTT. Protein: CASRSDRGFADTQYF. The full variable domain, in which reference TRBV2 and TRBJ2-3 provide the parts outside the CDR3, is EPEVTQTPSHQVTQMGQEVILRCVPISNHLYFYWYRQILGQKVEFLVSFYNNEISEKSEIFDDQFSVERPDGSNFTLKIRSTKLEDSAMYFCASRSDRGFADTQYFGPGTRLTVL.

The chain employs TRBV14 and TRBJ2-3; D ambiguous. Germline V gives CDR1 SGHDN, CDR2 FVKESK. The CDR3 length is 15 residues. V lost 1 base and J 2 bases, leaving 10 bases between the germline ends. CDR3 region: CASSQATWNTDTQYF. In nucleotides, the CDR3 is TGTGCCAGCAGCCAAGCTACGTGGAACACAGATACGCAGTATTTT.

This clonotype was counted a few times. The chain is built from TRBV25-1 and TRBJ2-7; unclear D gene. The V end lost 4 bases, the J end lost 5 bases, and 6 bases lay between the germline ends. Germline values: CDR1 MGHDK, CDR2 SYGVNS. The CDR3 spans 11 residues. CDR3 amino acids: CASSVLHEQYF. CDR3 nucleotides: TGTGCCAGCAGTGTGCTCCACGAGCAGTACTTC.